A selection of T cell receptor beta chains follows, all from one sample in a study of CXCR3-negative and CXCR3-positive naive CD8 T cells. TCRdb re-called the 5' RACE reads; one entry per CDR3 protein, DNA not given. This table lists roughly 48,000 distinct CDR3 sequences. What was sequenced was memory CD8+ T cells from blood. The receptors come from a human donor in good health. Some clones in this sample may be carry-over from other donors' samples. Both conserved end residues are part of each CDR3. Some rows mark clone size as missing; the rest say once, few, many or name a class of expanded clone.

CDR3aa: CASTLDRGPFYEQYF
abundance: NA
v_gene: TRBV6-5
j_gene: TRBJ2-7

CDR3aa: CASSVFMGADYEQYF
abundance: NA
v_gene: TRBV7-8
j_gene: TRBJ2-7

CDR3aa: CASSLTSGTGNEQFF
abundance: NA
v_gene: TRBV6-6
j_gene: TRBJ2-1

CDR3aa: CASREQGALTEAFF
abundance: NA
v_gene: TRBV7-6
j_gene: TRBJ1-1

CDR3aa: CASGSGTNTEAFF
abundance: NA
v_gene: TRBV9
j_gene: TRBJ1-1

CDR3aa: CASSSGPAGTGELFF
abundance: NA
v_gene: TRBV12-3/TRBV12-4
j_gene: TRBJ2-2

CDR3aa: CASSLRTELAGELFF
abundance: NA
v_gene: TRBV28
j_gene: TRBJ2-2

CDR3aa: CSARDFRGDYLQETQYF
abundance: NA
v_gene: TRBV20-1
j_gene: TRBJ2-5

CDR3aa: CASSQARISGNTIYF
abundance: NA
v_gene: TRBV4-2
j_gene: TRBJ1-3

CDR3aa: CASSISIPGQGAEGYTF
abundance: NA
v_gene: TRBV2
j_gene: TRBJ1-2

CDR3aa: CASSGRPGTDTQYF
abundance: NA
v_gene: TRBV2
j_gene: TRBJ2-3

CDR3aa: CASKRGQNIDTQYF
abundance: NA
v_gene: TRBV27
j_gene: TRBJ2-3

CDR3aa: CASSQDPGSYSYEQYF
abundance: NA
v_gene: TRBV4-2
j_gene: TRBJ2-7

CDR3aa: CASSYLDYARGGELFF
abundance: NA
v_gene: TRBV7-2
j_gene: TRBJ2-2

CDR3aa: CASSRGWNSPLHF
abundance: medium-sized
v_gene: TRBV2
j_gene: TRBJ1-6

CDR3aa: CASSARGTQYF
abundance: NA
v_gene: TRBV28
j_gene: TRBJ2-5

CDR3aa: CNARSSGATYNEQFF
abundance: NA
v_gene: TRBV20-1
j_gene: TRBJ2-1

CDR3aa: CASSPANEQFF
abundance: NA
v_gene: TRBV28
j_gene: TRBJ2-1

CDR3aa: CSARVVTPLGTEAFF
abundance: NA
v_gene: TRBV20-1
j_gene: TRBJ1-1

CDR3aa: CASSLGRTGGDEQYF
abundance: NA
v_gene: TRBV7-6
j_gene: TRBJ2-7

CDR3aa: CSARDKPGQTMNTEAFF
abundance: NA
v_gene: TRBV20-1
j_gene: TRBJ1-1

CDR3aa: CASSLGEAYEQYF
abundance: NA
v_gene: TRBV7-9
j_gene: TRBJ2-7

CDR3aa: CASSFPSGSNEQFF
abundance: NA
v_gene: TRBV27
j_gene: TRBJ2-1

CDR3aa: CASRPRSDTSTDTQYF
abundance: NA
v_gene: TRBV28
j_gene: TRBJ2-3

CDR3aa: CSVEGVAGVSYNEQFF
abundance: NA
v_gene: TRBV29-1
j_gene: TRBJ2-1

CDR3aa: CASSQYLADLSYEQYF
abundance: NA
v_gene: TRBV4-2
j_gene: TRBJ2-7

CDR3aa: CASSQDWGYEQYF
abundance: NA
v_gene: TRBV14
j_gene: TRBJ2-7

CDR3aa: CSVDSPNTGELFF
abundance: NA
v_gene: TRBV29-1
j_gene: TRBJ2-2

CDR3aa: CASSPGSGELFF
abundance: NA
v_gene: TRBV6-5
j_gene: TRBJ2-2

CDR3aa: CSARDPGGQASPLHF
abundance: NA
v_gene: TRBV20-1
j_gene: TRBJ1-6

CDR3aa: CSVDFAGELFF
abundance: NA
v_gene: TRBV29-1
j_gene: TRBJ2-2

CDR3aa: CASSPSSYNEQFF
abundance: NA
v_gene: TRBV12-3/TRBV12-4
j_gene: TRBJ2-1

CDR3aa: CASSTRNNEQFF
abundance: NA
v_gene: TRBV5-1
j_gene: TRBJ2-1

CDR3aa: CASSSIGTGMQLLAYEQYF
abundance: NA
v_gene: TRBV6-2/TRBV6-3
j_gene: TRBJ2-7

CDR3aa: CASSQQTLSGGTDTQYF
abundance: NA
v_gene: TRBV14
j_gene: TRBJ2-3

CDR3aa: CASSETGKWDEQFF
abundance: NA
v_gene: TRBV12-3/TRBV12-4
j_gene: TRBJ2-1

CDR3aa: CASSFSGFDEKLFF
abundance: NA
v_gene: TRBV28
j_gene: TRBJ1-4

CDR3aa: CASSQDWPGSSYEQYF
abundance: NA
v_gene: TRBV4-3
j_gene: TRBJ2-7

CDR3aa: CASSLRYGATYNEQFF
abundance: NA
v_gene: TRBV11-2
j_gene: TRBJ2-1

CDR3aa: CSVTGTSHSEQYF
abundance: NA
v_gene: TRBV29-1
j_gene: TRBJ2-7

CDR3aa: CSAGTGTYEQYF
abundance: NA
v_gene: TRBV29-1
j_gene: TRBJ2-7

CDR3aa: CASSQAGQTLSSGNTIYF
abundance: NA
v_gene: TRBV4-1
j_gene: TRBJ1-3

CDR3aa: CATSRGDSYNEQFF
abundance: NA
v_gene: TRBV15
j_gene: TRBJ2-1

CDR3aa: CSALGLASYNEQFF
abundance: NA
v_gene: TRBV20-1
j_gene: TRBJ2-1

CDR3aa: CASSLVANVLTF
abundance: NA
v_gene: TRBV7-9
j_gene: TRBJ2-6

CDR3aa: CASSPTSGWKETQYF
abundance: NA
v_gene: TRBV12-3/TRBV12-4
j_gene: TRBJ2-5

CDR3aa: CASSEATGGLADTQYF
abundance: NA
v_gene: TRBV6-1
j_gene: TRBJ2-3

CDR3aa: CASSFRNYNEQFF
abundance: NA
v_gene: TRBV5-4
j_gene: TRBJ2-1

CDR3aa: CSAPDRERNQPQHF
abundance: NA
v_gene: TRBV20-1
j_gene: TRBJ1-5

CDR3aa: CASSHRTGGNTGELFF
abundance: NA
v_gene: TRBV7-9
j_gene: TRBJ2-2

CDR3aa: CASSYSTSTQPQHF
abundance: NA
v_gene: TRBV6-2/TRBV6-3
j_gene: TRBJ1-5

CDR3aa: CASRDSDGSDTQYF
abundance: NA
v_gene: TRBV12-3/TRBV12-4
j_gene: TRBJ2-3

CDR3aa: CASSEEGQVETQYF
abundance: NA
v_gene: TRBV25-1
j_gene: TRBJ2-5

CDR3aa: CASSLYRLNTGELFF
abundance: NA
v_gene: TRBV27
j_gene: TRBJ2-2

CDR3aa: CASSSSGRTSYEQYF
abundance: NA
v_gene: TRBV13
j_gene: TRBJ2-7